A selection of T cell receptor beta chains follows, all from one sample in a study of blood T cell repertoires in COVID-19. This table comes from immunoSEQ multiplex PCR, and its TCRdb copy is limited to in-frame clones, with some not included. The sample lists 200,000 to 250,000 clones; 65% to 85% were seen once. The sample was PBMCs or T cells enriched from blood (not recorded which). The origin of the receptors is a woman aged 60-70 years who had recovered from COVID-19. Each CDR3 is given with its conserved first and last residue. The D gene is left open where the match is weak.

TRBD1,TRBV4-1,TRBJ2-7,TGCGCCAGCAGCCAACCGGTCAGGGGGCACGGGGAGCAGTACTTC,CASSQPVRGHGEQYF
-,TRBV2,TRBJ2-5,TGTGCCAGCAGTTCGGACAGTTCGGAGACCCAGTACTTC,CASSSDSSETQYF
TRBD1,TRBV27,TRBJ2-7,TGTGCCAGCATCCCAGGGGACAGGGGGCTGGGGGAGCAGTACTTC,CASIPGDRGLGEQYF
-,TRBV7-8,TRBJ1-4,TGTGCCAGCAGCTTAGAGGGGCTGGACCTGAATGAAAAACTGTTTTTT,CASSLEGLDLNEKLFF
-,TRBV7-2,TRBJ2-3,TGTGCCAGCAGCTTAGTCGGACAGTCCGTGGGCACAGATACGCAGTATTTT,CASSLVGQSVGTDTQYF
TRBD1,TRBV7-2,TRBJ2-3,TGTGCCAGCAACTCTTGGGACAGGGGGATGGCAGATACGCAGTATTTT,CASNSWDRGMADTQYF
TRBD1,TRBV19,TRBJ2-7,TGTGCCAGTAGTAGACAGGGTAAATACGAGCAGTACTTC,CASSRQGKYEQYF
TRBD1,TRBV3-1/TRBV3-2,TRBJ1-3,TGTGCCAGCAGCCAAGGGGAGACAGGGATCAACACCATATATTTT,CASSQGETGINTIYF
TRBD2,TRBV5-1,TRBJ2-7,TGCGCCAGCAGCGACACTAGCGGGCCCTACGAGCAGTACTTC,CASSDTSGPYEQYF
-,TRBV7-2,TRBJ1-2,TGTGCCAGCAACCGGGGGGGCAACTATGGCTACACCTTC,CASNRGGNYGYTF